Listed below are T cell receptor beta chains from one sample, sequenced in a study of beta chain features in type 1 diabetes. Profiled with immunoSEQ multiplex PCR; TCRdb holds only in-frame clones, not every one. The repertoire includes approximately 50,000 clones, roughly 41% of them detected once, and around 1.5% sits in the top ten. Input material: Tregs from blood. These receptors all stem from a man aged 25 to 45 with type 1 diabetes. Each CDR3 is given with its conserved first and last residue. Each record gives: clone size, V gene, D gene, J gene, CDR3 protein, CDR3 DNA. A D gene is named only where the DNA matches it firmly. The listing skips clone size in some rows; elsewhere it reads once, few, many or a size class.

clone size: -
V gene: TRBV6-6
D gene: TRBD1
J gene: TRBJ1-2
CDR3 protein: CASRPGQGSDYGYTF
CDR3 DNA: TGTGCCAGCAGACCCGGACAGGGTTCGGACTATGGCTACACCTTC

clone size: -
V gene: TRBV30
D gene: -
J gene: TRBJ1-4
CDR3 protein: CAWSVWLFNEKLFF
CDR3 DNA: TGTGCCTGGAGTGTATGGCTGTTCAATGAAAAACTGTTTTTT

clone size: -
V gene: TRBV7-9
D gene: TRBD2
J gene: TRBJ2-3
CDR3 protein: CASSRWTSGSTDTQYF
CDR3 DNA: TGTGCCAGCAGCCGGTGGACTAGCGGGAGCACAGATACGCAGTATTTT

clone size: -
V gene: TRBV19
D gene: TRBD2
J gene: TRBJ2-2
CDR3 protein: CASRLAGAAGELFF
CDR3 DNA: TGTGCCAGTCGTCTAGCGGGAGCTGCCGGGGAGCTGTTTTTT

clone size: -
V gene: TRBV5-1
D gene: TRBD2
J gene: TRBJ2-3
CDR3 protein: CASSPRPSGRAGTQYF
CDR3 DNA: TGCGCCAGCAGCCCGAGACCTAGCGGGAGGGCCGGTACGCAGTATTTT

clone size: few
V gene: TRBV7-9
D gene: -
J gene: TRBJ1-2
CDR3 protein: CASSNGPPSGYGYTF
CDR3 DNA: TGTGCCAGCAGCAACGGACCTCCGAGCGGCTATGGCTACACCTTC

clone size: -
V gene: TRBV29-1
D gene: TRBD1
J gene: TRBJ2-2
CDR3 protein: CSVESRTGLAGELFF
CDR3 DNA: TGCAGCGTCGAATCTAGGACAGGGTTGGCCGGGGAGCTGTTTTTT

clone size: -
V gene: TRBV10-3
D gene: TRBD2
J gene: TRBJ2-7
CDR3 protein: CAISGLADEQYF
CDR3 DNA: TGTGCCATCAGCGGACTAGCCGACGAGCAGTACTTC

clone size: -
V gene: TRBV18
D gene: -
J gene: TRBJ1-1
CDR3 protein: CASALNRDLAFF
CDR3 DNA: TGTGCCAGCGCTCTTAACAGGGATTTGGCTTTCTTT

clone size: few
V gene: TRBV5-1
D gene: TRBD2
J gene: TRBJ2-3
CDR3 protein: CASSLDGGRAGDTQYF
CDR3 DNA: TGCGCCAGCAGCTTGGACGGCGGGAGGGCCGGAGATACGCAGTATTTT

clone size: -
V gene: TRBV28
D gene: TRBD1
J gene: TRBJ1-1
CDR3 protein: CASSPHGQANTEAFF
CDR3 DNA: TGTGCCAGCAGTCCGCATGGACAGGCGAACACTGAAGCTTTCTTT

clone size: -
V gene: TRBV28
D gene: TRBD1
J gene: TRBJ1-2
CDR3 protein: CASRNLGTGFTGYTF
CDR3 DNA: TGTGCCAGCAGGAATTTAGGGACAGGGTTTACAGGCTACACCTTC

clone size: -
V gene: TRBV4-2
D gene: TRBD2
J gene: TRBJ2-7
CDR3 protein: CASSQGLAGAYEQYF
CDR3 DNA: TGTGCCAGCAGCCAAGGACTAGCGGGGGCCTACGAGCAGTACTTC

clone size: once
V gene: TRBV6-1
D gene: TRBD2
J gene: TRBJ2-1
CDR3 protein: CASRATSGRSNEQFF
CDR3 DNA: TGTGCCAGCAGAGCCACTAGCGGGAGGAGCAATGAGCAGTTCTTC

clone size: -
V gene: TRBV5-1
D gene: -
J gene: TRBJ2-5
CDR3 protein: CASSYQGQQETQYF
CDR3 DNA: TGCGCCAGCAGTTACCAGGGGCAGCAAGAGACCCAGTACTTC

clone size: -
V gene: TRBV29-1
D gene: TRBD2
J gene: TRBJ2-3
CDR3 protein: CSVVSAGSGDTQYF
CDR3 DNA: TGCAGCGTCGTCTCAGCGGGATCCGGAGATACGCAGTATTTT

clone size: -
V gene: TRBV6-5
D gene: -
J gene: TRBJ2-1
CDR3 protein: CASSKDRYNEQFF
CDR3 DNA: TGTGCCAGCAGCAAAGACAGGTACAATGAGCAGTTCTTC

clone size: -
V gene: TRBV28
D gene: -
J gene: TRBJ2-3
CDR3 protein: CASTLGGGSGNTQYF
CDR3 DNA: TGTGCCAGCACTTTAGGGGGGGGGTCAGGAAATACGCAGTATTTT

clone size: once
V gene: TRBV4-1
D gene: -
J gene: TRBJ1-2
CDR3 protein: CASSQDEGRAYGYTF
CDR3 DNA: TGCGCCAGCAGCCAAGATGAAGGCAGGGCCTATGGCTACACCTTC

clone size: few
V gene: TRBV19
D gene: -
J gene: TRBJ1-5
CDR3 protein: CASSIDRFQPQHF
CDR3 DNA: TGTGCCAGTAGTATAGATCGGTTTCAGCCCCAGCATTTT

clone size: -
V gene: TRBV5-1
D gene: TRBD2
J gene: TRBJ2-3
CDR3 protein: CASSSGLAGLTDTQYF
CDR3 DNA: TGCGCCAGCAGCTCGGGACTAGCGGGACTCACAGATACGCAGTATTTT

clone size: few
V gene: TRBV7-9
D gene: -
J gene: TRBJ2-7
CDR3 protein: CASSLVAGYEQYF
CDR3 DNA: TGTGCCAGCAGCTTAGTGGCGGGCTACGAGCAGTACTTC

clone size: few
V gene: TRBV27
D gene: -
J gene: TRBJ2-7
CDR3 protein: CASRDLRDPYEQYF
CDR3 DNA: TGTGCCAGCAGGGACCTCAGGGATCCCTACGAGCAGTACTTC

clone size: -
V gene: TRBV28
D gene: -
J gene: TRBJ1-2
CDR3 protein: CATRGQWSDYGYTF
CDR3 DNA: TGTGCCACCCGCGGGCAGTGGTCGGACTATGGCTACACCTTC

clone size: few
V gene: TRBV28
D gene: TRBD2
J gene: TRBJ2-7
CDR3 protein: CATGLAFHEQYF
CDR3 DNA: TGTGCCACCGGACTAGCGTTCCACGAGCAGTACTTC

clone size: few
V gene: TRBV6-5
D gene: TRBD1
J gene: TRBJ1-4
CDR3 protein: CASSEARGQGLFF
CDR3 DNA: TGTGCCAGCAGTGAAGCTCGAGGACAGGGACTGTTTTTT

clone size: few
V gene: TRBV28
D gene: -
J gene: TRBJ2-7
CDR3 protein: CASSIPGAYEQYF
CDR3 DNA: TGTGCCAGCAGTATCCCGGGAGCCTACGAGCAGTACTTC

clone size: -
V gene: TRBV30
D gene: -
J gene: TRBJ2-5
CDR3 protein: CAWSARGGGETQYF
CDR3 DNA: TGTGCCTGGAGTGCCCGTGGGGGAGGAGAGACCCAGTACTTC

clone size: -
V gene: TRBV5-5
D gene: -
J gene: TRBJ2-7
CDR3 protein: CASSFNPGTSEYEQYF
CDR3 DNA: TGTGCCAGCAGCTTCAACCCAGGGACATCTGAATACGAGCAGTACTTC

clone size: few
V gene: TRBV11-3
D gene: TRBD2
J gene: TRBJ2-1
CDR3 protein: CASSSTAGDDEQFF
CDR3 DNA: TGTGCCAGCAGCTCAACGGCGGGAGATGATGAGCAGTTCTTC

clone size: -
V gene: TRBV5-4
D gene: -
J gene: TRBJ2-5
CDR3 protein: CASKPDLLGPETQYF
CDR3 DNA: TGTGCCAGCAAACCTGACCTACTAGGTCCAGAGACCCAGTACTTC

clone size: -
V gene: TRBV27
D gene: -
J gene: TRBJ1-1
CDR3 protein: CASSPGKGRDTEAFF
CDR3 DNA: TGTGCCAGCAGTCCCGGCAAAGGGAGAGACACTGAAGCTTTCTTT

clone size: few
V gene: TRBV7-2
D gene: TRBD2
J gene: TRBJ2-7
CDR3 protein: CASSLAFVAGVEQYF
CDR3 DNA: TGTGCCAGCAGCTTAGCGTTTGTAGCGGGAGTCGAGCAGTACTTC

clone size: -
V gene: TRBV4-1
D gene: TRBD2
J gene: TRBJ2-1
CDR3 protein: CASSQDLSSGQFF
CDR3 DNA: TGCGCCAGCAGCCAAGATCTATCTAGCGGGCAGTTCTTC

clone size: -
V gene: TRBV19
D gene: TRBD2
J gene: TRBJ2-1
CDR3 protein: CASTLKAGVGNEQFF
CDR3 DNA: TGTGCCAGTACCCTGAAAGCGGGAGTGGGCAATGAGCAGTTCTTC

clone size: -
V gene: TRBV6-1
D gene: -
J gene: TRBJ2-1
CDR3 protein: CASIKDNSYNEQFF
CDR3 DNA: TGTGCCAGCATCAAGGACAACTCCTACAATGAGCAGTTCTTC

clone size: few
V gene: TRBV11-2
D gene: TRBD1
J gene: TRBJ1-4
CDR3 protein: CASSLYRGSEKLFF
CDR3 DNA: TGTGCCAGCAGCCTCTACAGGGGAAGCGAAAAACTGTTTTTT

clone size: -
V gene: TRBV9
D gene: -
J gene: TRBJ2-1
CDR3 protein: CASSGSPQRQSYNEQFF
CDR3 DNA: TGTGCCAGCAGCGGTTCCCCCCAGCGCCAATCCTACAATGAGCAGTTCTTC

clone size: few
V gene: TRBV15
D gene: TRBD2
J gene: TRBJ2-2
CDR3 protein: CATSREGAGESTGELFF
CDR3 DNA: TGTGCCACCAGCAGAGAGGGAGCGGGAGAGAGTACCGGGGAGCTGTTTTTT

clone size: few
V gene: TRBV6-1
D gene: -
J gene: TRBJ2-2
CDR3 protein: CASSTEPNTGELFF
CDR3 DNA: TGTGCCAGCAGTACAGAACCGAACACCGGGGAGCTGTTTTTT

clone size: many
V gene: TRBV19
D gene: -
J gene: TRBJ1-5
CDR3 protein: CASSATGMLSNQPQHF
CDR3 DNA: TGTGCCAGTAGTGCGACCGGGATGCTTAGCAATCAGCCCCAGCATTTT

clone size: -
V gene: TRBV6-6
D gene: -
J gene: TRBJ2-2
CDR3 protein: CASRTGNTGELFF
CDR3 DNA: TGTGCCAGCAGGACGGGGAACACCGGGGAGCTGTTTTTT

clone size: -
V gene: TRBV7-2
D gene: -
J gene: TRBJ2-1
CDR3 protein: CASSSGTSTYNEQFF
CDR3 DNA: TGTGCCAGCAGCTCTGGGACTTCAACCTACAATGAGCAGTTCTTC

clone size: -
V gene: TRBV30
D gene: -
J gene: TRBJ1-4
CDR3 protein: CAWSVASNEKLFF
CDR3 DNA: TGTGCCTGGAGTGTAGCGAGTAATGAAAAACTGTTTTTT

clone size: few
V gene: TRBV5-1
D gene: TRBD1
J gene: TRBJ2-5
CDR3 protein: CASSRTGLQETQYF
CDR3 DNA: TGCGCCAGCAGCAGGACAGGGCTACAAGAGACCCAGTACTTC

clone size: -
V gene: TRBV25-1
D gene: -
J gene: TRBJ1-6
CDR3 protein: CASSDLTDLWNSPLHF
CDR3 DNA: TGTGCCAGCAGTGATTTGACAGATCTTTGGAATTCACCCCTCCACTTT

clone size: -
V gene: TRBV9
D gene: TRBD1
J gene: TRBJ2-1
CDR3 protein: CASSVTIGTVNNEQFF
CDR3 DNA: TGTGCCAGCAGCGTGACCATAGGGACAGTCAACAATGAGCAGTTCTTC

clone size: once
V gene: TRBV29-1
D gene: TRBD1
J gene: TRBJ1-3
CDR3 protein: CSARTGSGNTIYF
CDR3 DNA: TGCAGCGCAAGGACAGGGTCTGGAAACACCATATATTTT

clone size: few
V gene: TRBV18
D gene: TRBD2
J gene: TRBJ2-3
CDR3 protein: CASSPPRAGGLGTQYF
CDR3 DNA: TGTGCCAGCTCACCCCCACGAGCGGGAGGGCTAGGTACGCAGTATTTT

clone size: few
V gene: TRBV27
D gene: TRBD2
J gene: TRBJ2-7
CDR3 protein: CASRSSGRFYEQYF
CDR3 DNA: TGTGCCAGCAGGTCTAGCGGAAGATTCTACGAGCAGTACTTC

clone size: -
V gene: TRBV4-2
D gene: -
J gene: TRBJ2-5
CDR3 protein: CASSQGAGFQETQYF
CDR3 DNA: TGTGCCAGCAGCCAAGGAGCAGGTTTCCAAGAGACCCAGTACTTC